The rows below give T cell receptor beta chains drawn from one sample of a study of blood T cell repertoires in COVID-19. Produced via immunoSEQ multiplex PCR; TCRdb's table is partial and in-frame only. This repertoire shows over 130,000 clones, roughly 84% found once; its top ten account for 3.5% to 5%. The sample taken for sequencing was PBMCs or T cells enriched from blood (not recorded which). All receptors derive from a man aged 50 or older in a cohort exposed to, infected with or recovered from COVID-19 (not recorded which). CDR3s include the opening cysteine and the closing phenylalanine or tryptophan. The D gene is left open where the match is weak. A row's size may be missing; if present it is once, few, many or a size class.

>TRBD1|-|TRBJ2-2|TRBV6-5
TGTGCCAGCAACCGAGACAGGGACACCGGGGAGCTGTTTTTT
CASNRDRDTGELFF
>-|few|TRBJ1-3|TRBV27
TGTGCCACCCGCAGGGCAGGATCTGGAAACACCATATATTTT
CATRRAGSGNTIYF
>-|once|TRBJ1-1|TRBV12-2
TGTGCAAGTCGCTTAGTTTTCCGTAGGGGGCCTGAAGCTTTCTTT
CASRLVFRRGPEAFF
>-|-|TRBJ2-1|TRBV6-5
TGTGCCAGCAGTCGGGCCAGGGCTAAATACAATGAGCAGTTCTTC
CASSRARAKYNEQFF
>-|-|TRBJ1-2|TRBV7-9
TGTGCCAGCAGTCCAGGGCTCTATGGCTACACCTTC
CASSPGLYGYTF
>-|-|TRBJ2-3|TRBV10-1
TGCGCCAGCCCTCACAACATCACAGATACGCAGTATTTT
CASPHNITDTQYF
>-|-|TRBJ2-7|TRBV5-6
TGTGCCAGCAGCTTGGCGAGCTACGAGCAGTACTTC
CASSLASYEQYF
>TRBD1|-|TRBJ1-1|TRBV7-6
TGTGCCAGCAGCTCTTTACAGGGGGCCGGTGAAGCTTTCTTT
CASSSLQGAGEAFF
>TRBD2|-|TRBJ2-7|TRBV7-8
TGTGCCAGCAGCGCCTCCTTCCCGGGACTAGCGGGGGTCTCCTACGAGCAGTACTTC
CASSASFPGLAGVSYEQYF
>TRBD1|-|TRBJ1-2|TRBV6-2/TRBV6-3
TGTGCCAGCAGCCTAGACAGGGCCAGCTATGGCTACACCTTC
CASSLDRASYGYTF
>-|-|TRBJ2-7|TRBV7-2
TGTGCCAGCAGCTCACGACTGATCTCCTACGAGCAGTACTTC
CASSSRLISYEQYF
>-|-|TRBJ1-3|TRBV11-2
TGTGCCAGCAGCTTAGAGAGGAACACCATATATTTT
CASSLERNTIYF
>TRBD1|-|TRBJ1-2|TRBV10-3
TGTGCCATCAGTGCTGACAGGGGCGGTGGCTACACCTTC
CAISADRGGGYTF
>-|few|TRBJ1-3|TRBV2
TGTGCCAGCAGTGTCCAGGGCGACACCATATATTTT
CASSVQGDTIYF
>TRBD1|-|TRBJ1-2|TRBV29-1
TGCAGCGTTGGACAGGGGGCGTATGGCTACACCTTC
CSVGQGAYGYTF
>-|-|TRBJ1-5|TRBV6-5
TGTGCCAGCAGTTGGGGGGGAAGTCCTAGCAATCAGCCCCAGCATTTT
CASSWGGSPSNQPQHF
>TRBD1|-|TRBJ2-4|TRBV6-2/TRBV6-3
TGTGCCAGCAGTTACCTGGGACAGGGAGAAAACATTCAGTACTTC
CASSYLGQGENIQYF
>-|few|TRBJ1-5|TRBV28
TGTGCCAGCAGTTTGGCGTTCGCGGGCAATCAGCCCCAGCATTTT
CASSLAFAGNQPQHF
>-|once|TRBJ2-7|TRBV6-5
TGTGCCAGCACAGGGGACACCTACGAGCAGTACTTC
CASTGDTYEQYF
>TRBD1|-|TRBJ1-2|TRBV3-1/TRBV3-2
TGTGCCAGCAGCCAAGCCCGAGGGGGACAGCTCCCTCCAAGAGGCTACACCTTC
CASSQARGGQLPPRGYTF
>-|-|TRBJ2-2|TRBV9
TGTGCCAGCAGCGTCAGGGGGGTAGCGGACACCGGGGAGCTGTTTTTT
CASSVRGVADTGELFF
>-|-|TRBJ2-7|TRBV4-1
TGCGCCAGCAGCCAAGACCCAGGGGGGCTGTACGAGCAGTACTTC
CASSQDPGGLYEQYF
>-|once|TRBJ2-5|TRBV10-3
TGTGCCATCATCATGACAGGCATCCAAGAGACCCAGTACTTC
CAIIMTGIQETQYF
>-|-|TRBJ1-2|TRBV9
TGTGCCAGCAGCGTAGGAGGGGGAGACGGCTACACCTTC
CASSVGGGDGYTF
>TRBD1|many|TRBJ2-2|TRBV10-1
TGCGCCAGCGGCTATGGGACAGGGGTGTCCGGGGAGCTGTTTTTT
CASGYGTGVSGELFF
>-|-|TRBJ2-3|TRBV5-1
TGCGCCAGCAGTCTTAGACAGGGCACAGATACGCAGTATTTT
CASSLRQGTDTQYF
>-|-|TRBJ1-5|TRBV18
TGTGCCAGCTCACCACAGAGGTACCAGCCCCAGCATTTT
CASSPQRYQPQHF
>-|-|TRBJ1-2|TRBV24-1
TGTGCCACCAGTGATTTTGGGCGACCCTATGGCTACACCTTC
CATSDFGRPYGYTF
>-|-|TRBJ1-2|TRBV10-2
TGCGCCAGCCAGACAGGACCCGGCTATGGCTACACCTTC
CASQTGPGYGYTF
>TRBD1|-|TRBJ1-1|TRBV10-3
TGTGCCATCAGTCGAAGAGGGGGACAGGGAATGAACACTGAAGCTTTCTTT
CAISRRGGQGMNTEAFF
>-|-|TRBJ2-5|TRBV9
TGTGCCAGCAGCGTAGGGATAAAGGGGCGAGAGACCCAGTACTTC
CASSVGIKGRETQYF
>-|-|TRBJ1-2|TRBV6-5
TGTGCCAGCAAAACGACGGGGACATTTGGCTACACCTTC
CASKTTGTFGYTF
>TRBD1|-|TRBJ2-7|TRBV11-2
TGTGCCAGCAGCTTTGGGAACACAGGGGGCCACGAGCAGTACTTC
CASSFGNTGGHEQYF
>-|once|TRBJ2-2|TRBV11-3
TGTGCCAGCAGCTTAGGGACACACACCGGGGAGCTGTTTTTT
CASSLGTHTGELFF
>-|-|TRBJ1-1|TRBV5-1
TGCGCCAGCAGCGCGACAGCGAACACTGAAGCTTTCTTT
CASSATANTEAFF
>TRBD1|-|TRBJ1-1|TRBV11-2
TGTGCCAGCAGCTCGACGACAGGGCTACTTAACACTGAAGCTTTCTTT
CASSSTTGLLNTEAFF
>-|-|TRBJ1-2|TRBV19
TGTGCCAGTAGTAACCGACAAGAAGCTAACTATGGCTACACCTTC
CASSNRQEANYGYTF
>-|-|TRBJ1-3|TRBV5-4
TGTGCCAGCAGCTTGGCGGGGATTACTGGAAACACCATATATTTT
CASSLAGITGNTIYF
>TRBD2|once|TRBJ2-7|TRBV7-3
TGTGCCAGCAGCTTAGAGGGCGGGGGCTCCTACGAGCAGTACTTC
CASSLEGGGSYEQYF
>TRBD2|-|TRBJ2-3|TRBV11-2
TGTGCCAGCAGCTTAGCTGGTAGCGGGGGGAAGTGGGATACGCAGTATTTT
CASSLAGSGGKWDTQYF
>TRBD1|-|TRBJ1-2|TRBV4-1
TGCGCCAGCAGCCAAGACGTAGGCAGGGGGCTTTATGGCTACACCTTC
CASSQDVGRGLYGYTF
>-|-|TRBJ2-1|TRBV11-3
TGTGCCAGCAGCTTAGGGGGAGGAACAGAGCAGTTCTTC
CASSLGGGTEQFF
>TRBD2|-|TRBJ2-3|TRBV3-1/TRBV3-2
TGTGCCAGCAGCCAAGACCCGGGGGGGGGCATGGTCACAGATACGCAGTATTTT
CASSQDPGGGMVTDTQYF
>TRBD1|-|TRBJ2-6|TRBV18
TGTGCCAGCTCACCACCAACAGGGGGAGCTGGGGCCAACGTCCTGACTTTC
CASSPPTGGAGANVLTF
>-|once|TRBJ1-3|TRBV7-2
TGTGCCAGCAGCTATACAGGCCCACCCGGAAACACCATATATTTT
CASSYTGPPGNTIYF
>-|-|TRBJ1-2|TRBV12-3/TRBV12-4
TGTGCCAGCAGTTTAGGGCCAGTAAGTGGCTACACCTTC
CASSLGPVSGYTF
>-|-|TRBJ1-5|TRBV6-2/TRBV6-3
TGTGCCAGCAGCAAAACGCCGGGACAAAGTAGCAATCAGCCCCAGCATTTT
CASSKTPGQSSNQPQHF
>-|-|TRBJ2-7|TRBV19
TGTGCCAGTAGCCCTAAACGGGCCTACGAGCAGTACTTC
CASSPKRAYEQYF
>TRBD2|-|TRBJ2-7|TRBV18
TGTGCCAGCTCGGATCCGGGACTAGCGGGCAGTGGGGGCTACGAGCAGTACTTC
CASSDPGLAGSGGYEQYF